The T cell receptor beta chain described here comes from a study of T cell responses to AZD1222 COVID-19 vaccine. V lost 4 bases to trimming and J lost 7 bases, with 11 bases between them. Germline CDR1 SQVTM, CDR2 ANQGSEA. The CDR3 covers 12 residues. Data came from immunoSEQ multiplex PCR; TCRdb stores just in-frame clones and leaves some out. The sample lists about 49,000 clones, more than 65% occurring once. Points on this clone: The antigen is unknown.

Regarding the study as a whole: Baseline seropositivity occurred in only a handful of AZD1222 recipients. CD4 TCRs linked to vaccination spanned spike, dominating at 160-218 and 743-854.

This TCR was sampled from an adult in good health. Specimen: peripheral blood, collected on day 0 of MenACWY control vaccination. The genes are TRBV29-1 and TRBJ2-1; no definite D call. The CDR3 region has the DNA TGCAGCGTTGGAATGTTAGGGAATGAGCAGTTCTTC. It is translated as CSVGMLGNEQFF.